Listed below are T cell receptor beta chains from one sample, sequenced in a study of blood T cell repertoires in COVID-19. TCRdb keeps only in-frame clones here, not all; method: immunoSEQ multiplex PCR. The sample holds around 140,000 clones, 87% seen once. The sequenced sample was PBMCs or T cells enriched from blood (not recorded which). These receptor sequences come from a man between 60 and 75 years old who had recovered from COVID-19. CDR3s include the opening cysteine and the closing phenylalanine or tryptophan. D genes are given only for firm matches. A row's size may be missing; if present it is once, few, many or a size class.

cdr3_length	d_call	clone_size	v_call	j_call	cdr3_aa	cdr3_nt
11	.	.	TRBV30	TRBJ1-6	CAAARESPLHF	TGTGCCGCTGCTCGGGAGTCACCCCTCCACTTT
14	.	.	TRBV3-1/TRBV3-2	TRBJ2-5	CASSQTGTGETQYF	TGTGCCAGCAGCCAGACCGGGACTGGAGAGACCCAGTACTTC
14	TRBD2	.	TRBV10-3	TRBJ2-3	CAISETSGGTTQYF	TGTGCCATCAGTGAGACTAGCGGGGGTACTACGCAGTATTTT
16	TRBD2	once	TRBV7-2	TRBJ2-2	CASSERLAVHTGELFF	TGTGCCAGCAGCGAAAGACTAGCGGTTCACACCGGGGAGCTGTTTTTT
18	TRBD1	.	TRBV5-6	TRBJ2-2	CASSLANLGDSGTGELFF	TGTGCCAGCAGCTTGGCCAATTTAGGGGACAGCGGAACCGGGGAGCTGTTTTTT
12	.	.	TRBV5-4	TRBJ2-3	CASSRDTDTQYF	TGTGCCAGCAGCCGCGACACAGATACGCAGTATTTT
11	.	.	TRBV28	TRBJ1-1	CASNIRGEAFF	TGTGCCAGCAACATCCGAGGAGAGGCTTTCTTT
13	TRBD2	.	TRBV29-1	TRBJ2-1	CSVGTSGTSEQFF	TGCAGCGTGGGAACTAGCGGGACTAGTGAGCAGTTCTTC
15	TRBD1	.	TRBV5-1	TRBJ2-1	CASSLGDRGYNEQFF	TGCGCCAGCAGCTTGGGCGACAGGGGCTACAATGAGCAGTTCTTC
15	.	.	TRBV6-1	TRBJ1-4	CASSESGTLDEKLFF	TGTGCCAGCAGTGAATCGGGGACACTCGACGAAAAACTGTTTTTT
17	.	.	TRBV5-8	TRBJ2-1	CASSPPRSSADPNEQFF	TGTGCCAGCAGCCCCCCTCGGTCTAGCGCCGATCCCAATGAGCAGTTCTTC
15	.	.	TRBV24-1	TRBJ2-1	CATSDFGGAGIEQFF	TGTGCCACCAGTGATTTTGGGGGGGCAGGGATAGAGCAGTTCTTC
15	TRBD1	few	TRBV29-1	TRBJ2-1	CSVRPDRGTYNEQFF	TGCAGCGTCCGTCCCGACAGGGGGACCTACAATGAGCAGTTCTTC
11	.	.	TRBV30	TRBJ2-7	CAWGRSYEQYF	TGTGCCTGGGGGCGGAGCTACGAGCAGTACTTC
15	TRBD2	.	TRBV19	TRBJ2-7	CASSRTSGGPYEQYF	TGTGCCAGTAGTAGGACTAGCGGGGGGCCCTACGAGCAGTACTTC
17	TRBD2	once	TRBV5-6	TRBJ2-1	CASGRGGWRESPVEQFF	TGTGCCAGCGGGCGCGGCGGTTGGCGGGAGTCCCCGGTTGAGCAGTTCTTC
12	.	.	TRBV18	TRBJ1-3	CASSPDTDTIYF	TGTGCCAGCTCACCCGATACGGACACCATATATTTT
12	.	.	TRBV12-3/TRBV12-4	TRBJ1-2	CASSQKNYGYTF	TGTGCCAGCAGTCAGAAGAACTATGGCTACACCTTC
12	.	.	TRBV3-1/TRBV3-2	TRBJ1-1	CASSHRGTEAFF	TGTGCCAGCAGCCATCGCGGGACTGAAGCTTTCTTT
16	TRBD2	.	TRBV10-3	TRBJ2-3	CAISEPTSGRTDMQYF	TGTGCCATCAGTGAGCCGACTAGCGGTCGCACAGATATGCAGTATTTT
13	.	.	TRBV27	TRBJ1-4	CASSWAFNEKLFF	TGTGCCAGCAGTTGGGCCTTTAATGAAAAACTGTTTTTT
13	.	.	TRBV10-1	TRBJ2-1	CASLGRVGNEQFF	TGCGCCAGCCTAGGTCGGGTGGGCAATGAGCAGTTCTTC
15	TRBD1	.	TRBV6-6	TRBJ1-4	CASRPTGGPFEKLFF	TGTGCCAGCAGGCCTACAGGGGGCCCATTTGAAAAACTGTTTTTT
16	.	.	TRBV5-1	TRBJ2-3	CASSPSQTSYTDTQYF	TGCGCCAGCAGCCCTTCTCAGACTTCTTATACAGATACGCAGTATTTT
14	.	.	TRBV11-2	TRBJ2-1	CASSHPGSDNEQFF	TGTGCCAGCAGCCACCCCGGGAGCGACAATGAGCAGTTCTTC
14	TRBD2	.	TRBV9	TRBJ2-1	CASSETSGRNEQFF	TGTGCCAGCAGCGAAACTAGCGGGAGGAATGAGCAGTTCTTC
14	TRBD1	.	TRBV15	TRBJ1-2	CATSRPGQGIGYTF	TGTGCCACCAGCAGACCAGGACAGGGGATTGGCTACACCTTC
16	TRBD1	.	TRBV9	TRBJ2-2	CASSVVSGQGAGELFF	TGTGCCAGCAGCGTAGTGTCCGGACAGGGCGCCGGGGAGCTGTTTTTT
14	.	.	TRBV6-5	TRBJ2-7	CASSRSGTTYEQYF	TGTGCCAGCTCTCGGTCAGGGACAACCTACGAGCAGTACTTC
13	.	.	TRBV7-2	TRBJ2-7	CASSTRTGYEQYF	TGTGCCAGCAGCACACGAACAGGCTACGAGCAGTACTTC
13	.	.	TRBV27	TRBJ2-7	CASSLSRNYEQYF	TGTGCCAGCAGTTTAAGCAGGAACTACGAGCAGTACTTC
15	.	.	TRBV27	TRBJ1-2	CASSLWATGNYGYTF	TGTGCCAGCAGTTTGTGGGCCACGGGGAACTATGGCTACACCTTC
15	.	.	TRBV5-4	TRBJ2-7	CASSLGQGGSYEQYF	TGTGCCAGCAGCTTAGGGCAGGGGGGTAGCTACGAGCAGTACTTC
17	.	.	TRBV29-1	TRBJ1-1	CSVVLYRTTDGNTEAFF	TGCAGCGTTGTCTTGTACCGGACAACCGACGGGAACACTGAAGCTTTCTTT
17	TRBD1	.	TRBV7-6	TRBJ1-5	CASSLGGQGLGNQPQHF	TGTGCCAGCAGCTTAGGGGGACAGGGGTTGGGCAATCAGCCCCAGCATTTT
14	.	few	TRBV28	TRBJ1-1	CASSLNGLDTEAFF	TGTGCCAGCAGTTTAAACGGTCTTGACACTGAAGCTTTCTTT
12	TRBD2	.	TRBV30	TRBJ2-7	CAWSQTSDEQYF	TGTGCCTGGAGCCAGACTAGCGACGAGCAGTACTTC
12	.	.	TRBV29-1	TRBJ2-5	CSVEYRQETQYF	TGCAGCGTTGAATACAGGCAAGAGACCCAGTACTTC
13	.	few	TRBV5-1	TRBJ1-1	CASSPAPGTEAFF	TGCGCCAGCAGCCCCGCCCCGGGGACTGAAGCTTTCTTT
15	TRBD2	.	TRBV30	TRBJ2-3	CAWRFRGGPAATQYF	TGTGCCTGGCGATTTCGGGGGGGCCCTGCCGCTACGCAGTATTTT
14	.	.	TRBV27	TRBJ1-5	CATSESYSNQPQHF	TGTGCCACCTCGGAGAGCTATAGCAATCAGCCCCAGCATTTT